The next 27 T cell receptor beta chains were all read from a single sample in a study of early T cells in non-severe SARS-CoV-2 infection. TCRdb independently ran MiXCR on the 5' RACE reads; one entry per CDR3 protein. Of about 84,000 distinct CDR3 sequences in the sample, 9.5% to 13% are singletons; the top ten hold 2.6%. The sample comprised whole blood. Receptors were obtained from an adult who was a healthcare worker with PCR-confirmed SARS-CoV-2 infection or an uninfected control (not recorded which).

The chain recombines TRBV5-1 with TRBJ2-1; D is undetermined. V was shortened by 4 bases and J by 0 bases, with 11 bases between the two germline ends. This CDR3 contains 15 residues. Germline V gene lookup returns CDR1 SGHRS and CDR2 YFSETQ. In nucleotides, the CDR3 is TGCGCCAGCAGCCTCGACCTAGGCTCCTACAATGAGCAGTTCTTC. Amino acid sequence: CASSLDLGSYNEQFF. Variable domain in full (rest from reference TRBV5-1 and TRBJ2-1): KAGVTQTPRYLIKTRGQQVTLSCSPISGHRSVSWYQQTPGQGLQFLFEYFSETQRNKGNFPGRFSGRQFSNSRSEMNVSTLELGDSALYLCASSLDLGSYNEQFFGPGTRLTVL.

This clonotype turned up a few times. CDR3 bases: TGCAGTGCTAGCCGGGACAGGGGGACTGGGGCCAACGTCCTGACTTTC. Translation: CSASRDRGTGANVLTF. V gene TRBV20-1 combines with J gene TRBJ2-6, with 11 bases fitting TRBD1. The V and J ends lost 3 bases and 2 bases, in that order; junction bases with no gene match: 3. The CDR3 has 16 amino acids. Looked up from germline, CDR1 is DFQATT and CDR2 is SNEGSKA (reference sequence).

This rearrangement joins TRBV24-1 to TRBJ2-6; TRBD1 matches at 7 bases. The CDR3 extends over 17 amino acids. CDR1 is KGHDR, CDR2 SFDVKD, per germline. The V segment lost 4 bases and the J segment 2 bases; nucleotides outside the gene matches: 7. As DNA, the CDR3 is TGTGCCACCAGTGACCCCTCGACAGGGCCTGGGGCCAACGTCCTGACTTTC. Amino acid sequence: CATSDPSTGPGANVLTF.

This clonotype was seen more than once but under ten times. The chain recombines TRBV3-1 with TRBJ2-1, with D possibly TRBD2 on 5 matching bases. Germline CDR1 LGHDT, CDR2 YNNKEL (reference sequence). Trimming pared 0 bases from V and 7 bases from J, leaving 13 bases between. The CDR3 is 15 amino acids. The CDR3 here is CASSQELVLVNEQFF. The CDR3 nucleotides read TGTGCCAGCAGCCAAGAACTAGTCTTGGTTAATGAGCAGTTCTTC.

The V and J genes are TRBV18 and TRBJ2-1, with D possibly being TRBD2 (5 bases). Looked up from germline, CDR1 is KGHSH and CDR2 is LQKENI. This CDR3 region has 15 residues. V was shortened by 3 bases and J by 3 bases, with 12 bases between the two germline ends. In DNA form, the CDR3 reads TGTGCCAGCTCACCCTCTCTAGGGAGCTACAATGAGCAGTTCTTC. This sequence encodes CASSPSLGSYNEQFF. The variable domain in full, completed from reference TRBV18 and TRBJ2-1, reads NAGVMQNPRHLVRRRGQEARLRCSPMKGHSHVYWYRQLPEEGLKFMVYLQKENIIDESGMPKERFSAEFPKEGPSILRIQQVVRGDSAAYFCASSPSLGSYNEQFFGPGTRLTVL.

As to this clonotype: This may come from a read error, since a much larger clone is one base off. The chain carries TRBV5-4 and TRBJ2-1; 11 nucleotides align to TRBD2. Germline V gene lookup returns CDR1 SGHNT and CDR2 YYREEE (reference sequence). CDR3 length: 16 residues. The CDR3 region has the DNA TGTGCCAGCAGCTCCGGGACTAGCGGACAATACAGTGAGCAGTTCTTC. Amino acids: CASSSGTSGQYSEQFF.

Here the CDR3 DNA reads TGCGCCAGCAGTGAGTCGGCTAGCGACTACAATGAGCAGTTCTTC. This translates into CASSESASDYNEQFF. The V and J genes are TRBV10-2 and TRBJ2-1; D may be TRBD2 (6 bases). This CDR3 has 15 residues. Germline CDR1 and CDR2: WSHSY and SAAADI. Trimming took off 0 bases at V and 3 bases at J, with 9 bases between the two ends.

This chain connects TRBV29-1 to TRBJ2-3; D unresolved. Germline assignment: CDR1 SQVTM and CDR2 ANQGSEA. The CDR3 sequence is 13 residues long. Trimming took 5 bases from V and 0 from J, leaving 9 bases between them. The CDR3 DNA is TGCAGCGTTCACAGACCTAGCACAGATACGCAGTATTTT. Protein product: CSVHRPSTDTQYF.

This clonotype appeared a few times. The chain carries TRBV12-3 or TRBV12-4 and TRBJ1-1; D may be TRBD1 (6 bases). Trimming removed 3 bases at V and 1 base at J, with 12 bases between. The CDR3 spans 15 residues. The CDR3 here is CASSFRGAGNTEAFF. CDR3 sequence (DNA): TGTGCCAGCAGTTTTAGGGGGGCAGGGAACACTGAAGCTTTCTTT.

The genes are TRBV11-3 and TRBJ1-2; 9 nucleotides agree with TRBD1. V dropped 5 bases and J dropped 8; count of bases not matched to a gene: 12. The CDR3 loop spans 15 amino acids. The germline CDR1 and CDR2 sequences are SGHNT and YENEEA. The CDR3 reads CASSPRQDRGGGYTF. The CDR3 bases are TGTGCCAGCAGCCCACGCCAGGACAGGGGCGGCGGCTACACCTTC. The complete variable domain, with remaining parts taken from reference TRBV11-3 and TRBJ1-2, reads EAGVVQSPRYKIIEKKQPVAFWCNPISGHNTLYWYLQNLGQGPELLIRYENEEAVDDSQLPKDRFSAERLKGVDSTLKIQPAELGDSAVYLCASSPRQDRGGGYTFGSGTRLTVV.

The V and J genes are TRBV6-5 and TRBJ1-5, with no clear D. Trimming cost V 0 bases and J 4 bases, with 7 bases left between them. There are 14 residues in the CDR3. Per the germline V gene, CDR1 is MNHEY and CDR2 is SVGAGI. CDR3 sequence: CASSYSWGNQPQHF. The CDR3 region has the DNA TGTGCCAGCAGTTACTCATGGGGTAATCAGCCCCAGCATTTT.

V gene TRBV3-1 combines with J gene TRBJ1-1, with 9 bases that match TRBD1. CDR1 LGHDT and CDR2 YNNKEL come from the germline V gene (reference sequence). This CDR3 comprises 13 residues. Trimming took 5 bases from V and 7 from J; bases not matched to a gene: 5. As DNA, the CDR3 is TGTGCCAGCAGCTACAGGGGGCGGGATGAAGCTTTCTTT. Its translation is CASSYRGRDEAFF.

For the CDR3, the DNA is TGTGCCAGCAGCCGGGGGGAGACAACCAGAAGGACTGAAGCTTTCTTT. It yields the protein CASSRGETTRRTEAFF. The chain employs TRBV3-1 and TRBJ1-1; possibly TRBD1 for D (5 bases). The V end lost 4 bases, the J end lost 5 bases, and 20 bases lay between the germline ends. The CDR3 spans 16 residues. Germline V gene lookup returns CDR1 LGHDT and CDR2 YNNKEL (reference sequence). Full variable domain (outside the CDR3, taken from reference TRBV3-1 and TRBJ1-1): DTAVSQTPKYLVTQMGNDKSIKCEQNLGHDTMYWYKQDSKKFLKIMFSYNNKELIINETVPNRFSPKSPDKAHLNLHINSLELGDSAVYFCASSRGETTRRTEAFFGQGTRLTVV.

The sample holds a few counts of this clonotype. The CDR3 DNA sequence: TGTGCCACCAGTGATTATGGGCGCGGCTACACCTTC. It specifies CATSDYGRGYTF. The gene calls are TRBV24-1 and TRBJ1-2; no firm D call. V was shortened by 2 bases and J by 8 bases, with 8 bases between the two germline ends. The length of the CDR3 is 12 residues. CDR1 is KGHDR, CDR2 SFDVKD, per germline.

There are a few counts of this clonotype. The V gene is TRBV28, the J gene TRBJ2-7; no clear D gene. CDR3 length: 13 amino acids. With 4 bases removed from V and 3 bases from J, the gap between germline ends came to 10 bases. Germline CDR1 is MDHEN and CDR2 is SYDVKM. The CDR3 here is CASSSPTSYEQYF. The CDR3 region has the DNA TGTGCCAGCAGTTCCCCGACAAGCTACGAGCAGTACTTC.

The genes are TRBV29-1 and TRBJ2-5, with a tentative D call TRBD2 (5 bases). Trimming took 7 bases from V and 3 from J, leaving 12 bases between them. The CDR3 length is 12 residues. The V gene's germline CDR1 is SQVTM and CDR2 ANQGSEA. The CDR3 reads CSASSGEETQYF. CDR3 nucleotides: TGCAGCGCCTCTTCCGGGGAAGAGACCCAGTACTTC.

This clonotype came up many times. V gene TRBV24-1 combines with J gene TRBJ2-1; TRBD2 agrees at 9 bases. CDR3 length equals 18 residues. The V segment lost 1 base and the J segment 0 bases; nucleotides outside the gene matches: 6. CDR1 and CDR2 from the germline V gene are KGHDR and SFDVKD. CDR3 nucleotide sequence: TGTGCCACCAGTGATTTCAGGAGCGGGGGGTTCTCCTACAATGAGCAGTTCTTC. Translated: CATSDFRSGGFSYNEQFF.

The table lists this clonotype with a few counts. This chain uses TRBV28 with TRBJ2-7, with a weak D call TRBD2 (6 bases). Germline CDR1 reads MDHEN; CDR2 reads SYDVKM. V was pared by 2 bases and J by 0 bases, with 8 bases between. The CDR3 length is 14 residues. The CDR3: CASSLAGSSYEQYF. As DNA, the CDR3 is TGTGCCAGCAGTTTAGCGGGGAGCTCCTACGAGCAGTACTTC.

This clonotype was picked up many times. This chain uses TRBV20-1 with TRBJ2-5, with D possibly TRBD1 on 6 matching bases. The CDR3 consists of 13 residues. V shed 2 bases and J shed 6 bases, with 13 bases lying between them. The germline CDR1 and CDR2 sequences are DFQATT and SNEGSKA (reference sequence). The CDR3 here is CSARWQGMKTQYF. CDR3 nucleotides: TGCAGTGCTAGATGGCAGGGGATGAAGACCCAGTACTTC.

This clonotype was detected a few times. The gene calls are TRBV29-1 and TRBJ2-1, with D maybe TRBD2 (6 bases). The CDR3 contains 14 residues. V dropped 6 bases and J dropped 6 bases, with 18 bases sitting between them. Germline-derived CDR1 and CDR2 are SQVTM and ANQGSEA. As DNA, the CDR3 is TGCAGCGTGCGAGGGGTTAGCGGTCTCAATGAGCAGTTCTTC. Amino acid sequence: CSVRGVSGLNEQFF.

The gene calls are TRBV5-8 and TRBJ2-1; 12 bases line up with TRBD2. This CDR3 spans 18 amino acids. The germline V gene encodes CDR1 SGHTS and CDR2 YDEGEE. The V gene end was trimmed by 0 bases and the J gene end by 4 bases; junction bases not matched to a gene: 8. The CDR3 reads CASSLAVLAGGHYNEQFF. The CDR3 DNA reads as TGTGCCAGCAGCTTGGCCGTCCTAGCGGGGGGGCATTACAATGAGCAGTTCTTC. Based on the CDR3 plus reference TRBV5-8 and TRBJ2-1, the full variable domain is EAGVTQSPTHLIKTRGQQATLRCSPISGHTSVYWYQQALGLGLQFLLWYDEGEERNRGNFPPRFSGRQFPNYSSELNVNALELEDSALYLCASSLAVLAGGHYNEQFFGPGTRLTVL.

This clonotype was counted at least ten times. V usage is TRBV3-1 and J usage is TRBJ2-3; 10 nucleotides align to TRBD1. CDR1 and CDR2 from the germline V gene are LGHDT and YNNKEL (reference sequence). Trimming cost V 4 bases and J 4 bases; bases outside gene matches: 8. The CDR3 is 16 residues long. The CDR3 sequence is CASSRVGQGGSDTQYF. DNA of the CDR3: TGTGCCAGCAGCCGAGTCGGACAGGGGGGATCAGATACGCAGTATTTT.

This clonotype has at least ten counts. This rearrangement joins TRBV2 to TRBJ2-5; no clear D gene. Trimming removed 4 bases from V and 2 bases from J, with 8 bases in between. The CDR3 contains 13 residues. CDR1 and CDR2 (germline): SNHLY, FYNNEI. CDR3 in amino acids: CASSGGRQETQYF. The CDR3 coding sequence is TGTGCCAGCAGTGGAGGCAGACAAGAGACCCAGTACTTC.

Many counts were recorded for this clonotype. This rearrangement joins TRBV7-6 to TRBJ2-2; 8 positions match TRBD1. CDR1 and CDR2 from the germline V gene are SGHVS and FNYEAQ. J lost 3 bases, V lost 4 bases, and 10 bases had no gene match. The CDR3 spans 17 residues. The CDR3 DNA reads TGTGCCAGCAGCTCGATTCCGCAGGGGGCGGACACCGGGGAGCTGTTTTTT. It specifies CASSSIPQGADTGELFF.

This clonotype was counted many times. J is TRBJ2-3 and V is TRBV9; the D gene is possibly TRBD2 (5 bases). V gave up 0 bases and J gave up 3 bases, with 11 bases separating them. This CDR3 is 15 amino acids long. Germline V gene sequence: CDR1 SGDLS, CDR2 YYNGEE. CDR3 sequence (DNA): TGTGCCAGCAGCGTAGCTATGGGGAGAACAGATACGCAGTATTTT. It yields the protein CASSVAMGRTDTQYF.

This clonotype appeared once. Possible read error: a much larger clone is one base away. The rearrangement joins TRBV5-1 to TRBJ2-1; D uncertain. The V end was cut by 4 bases, the J end by 3 bases, with 14 bases between. From germline, CDR1 is SGHRS and CDR2 YFSETQ. The CDR3 runs 15 residues. The CDR3 reads CASSTHSSFYNEQFF. As DNA, the CDR3 is TGCGCCAGCAGCACCCACAGCAGCTTCTACAATGAGCAGTTCTTC.

This clonotype occurred many times. This rearrangement joins TRBV20-1 to TRBJ1-2; maybe TRBD1 (5 bases). The CDR3 sequence is 13 residues long. V was trimmed by 3 bases and J by 0 bases, leaving 8 bases between them. Germline V lookup: CDR1 DFQATT, CDR2 SNEGSKA (reference sequence). The CDR3 DNA reads TGCAGTGCTAGTGGGGGTACTAACTATGGCTACACCTTC. It translates to CSASGGTNYGYTF.